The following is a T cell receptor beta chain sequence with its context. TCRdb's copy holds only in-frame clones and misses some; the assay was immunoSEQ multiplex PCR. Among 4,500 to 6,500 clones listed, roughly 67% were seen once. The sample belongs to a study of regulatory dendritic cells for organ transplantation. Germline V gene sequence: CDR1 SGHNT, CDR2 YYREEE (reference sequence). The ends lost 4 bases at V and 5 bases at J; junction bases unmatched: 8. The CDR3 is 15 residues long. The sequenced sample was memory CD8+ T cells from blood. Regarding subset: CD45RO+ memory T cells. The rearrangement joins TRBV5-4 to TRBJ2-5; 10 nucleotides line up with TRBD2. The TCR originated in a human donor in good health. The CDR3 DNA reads TGTGCCAGCAGCCGAACTAGCGGGGAGGGCGAGACCCAGTACTTC. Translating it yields CASSRTSGEGETQYF.